This is a list of T cell receptor beta chains from one sample in a study of cytomegalovirus exposure and HLA in healthy donors. Measured with immunoSEQ multiplex PCR; TCRdb has only the in-frame clones, and not every one. The repertoire holds over 150,000 clones, with 75% as singletons. The sample was PBMCs. Source of these receptors: a male donor in good health and CMV-seronegative. The CDR3 runs from the conserved cysteine through the conserved F or W. Fields, in order: V gene, J gene, clone size, D gene, CDR3 DNA, CDR3 protein. The D gene is left open where the match is weak. Clone size is given for some rows only: seen once, a few or many times, or a class if the clone is expanded.

V: TRBV9; J: TRBJ1-6; size: NA; D: NA; DNA: TGTGCCAGCAGCGTGAGGTGGAATTCACCCCTCCACTTT; CDR3: CASSVRWNSPLHF
V: TRBV5-6; J: TRBJ2-3; size: once; D: TRBD2; DNA: TGTGCCAGCAGCTTGACTAGCGGGGCAGATACGCAGTATTTT; CDR3: CASSLTSGADTQYF
V: TRBV4-1; J: TRBJ1-5; size: NA; D: TRBD1; DNA: TGCGCCAGCAGCCAGGGACGAATCGGGACAGTTGTTGGTCAGCCCCAGCATTTT; CDR3: CASSQGRIGTVVGQPQHF
V: TRBV27; J: TRBJ2-2; size: NA; D: TRBD1; DNA: TGTGGGACAGGGGATCGTAGACGAGCCGGGGAGCTGTTTTTT; CDR3: CGTGDRRRAGELFF
V: TRBV30; J: TRBJ1-2; size: NA; D: NA; DNA: TGTGCCTGGAGTGTAGGGCGGAGGTTTAACTATGGCTACACCTTC; CDR3: CAWSVGRRFNYGYTF
V: TRBV11-1; J: TRBJ1-1; size: NA; D: NA; DNA: TGTGCCAGCAGCTTACCTAAGGGGGTGAACACTGAAGCTTTCTTT; CDR3: CASSLPKGVNTEAFF
V: TRBV4-1; J: TRBJ2-7; size: once; D: TRBD1; DNA: TGCGCCAGCAGCCATGGGACAGGTTCCAACCCCTACGAGCAGTACTTC; CDR3: CASSHGTGSNPYEQYF
V: TRBV6-6; J: TRBJ2-3; size: NA; D: TRBD1; DNA: TGTGCCAGCATCGAATGGGACAGGGAGGCAGATACGCAGTATTTT; CDR3: CASIEWDREADTQYF
V: TRBV7-2; J: TRBJ2-2; size: NA; D: NA; DNA: TGTGCCAGCAGCTATGTCCTCCCGGAGGACGGGGAGCTGTTTTTT; CDR3: CASSYVLPEDGELFF
V: TRBV30; J: TRBJ1-5; size: NA; D: NA; DNA: TGTGCCTGGAGGACAGCCGGTGGTCAGCCCCAGCATTTT; CDR3: CAWRTAGGQPQHF
V: TRBV5-1; J: TRBJ1-2; size: few; D: NA; DNA: TGTGCCAGCAGCCAGCCTTCCGGGGGCTACACCTTC; CDR3: CASSQPSGGYTF
V: TRBV11-1; J: TRBJ2-6; size: few; D: NA; DNA: TGTGCCAGCAGCTTCGTTGGGGCCAACGTCCTGACTTTC; CDR3: CASSFVGANVLTF
V: TRBV10-3; J: TRBJ1-6; size: NA; D: TRBD1; DNA: TGTGCCATCAGTGAGGGACAGGCGTCTGGACTTTGGCCCCTCCACTTT; CDR3: CAISEGQASGLWPLHF
V: TRBV7-6; J: TRBJ2-7; size: once; D: TRBD1; DNA: TGTGCCAGCAGCACTGGGACAGCCTTCTACGAGCAGTACTTC; CDR3: CASSTGTAFYEQYF
V: TRBV30; J: TRBJ1-2; size: NA; D: NA; DNA: TGTGCCTGGACGCGGGCGGGAAACTATGGCTACACCTTC; CDR3: CAWTRAGNYGYTF
V: TRBV7-6; J: TRBJ2-1; size: few; D: TRBD1; DNA: TGTGCCAGCAGCCCGGACAGGGATGAGCAGTTCTTC; CDR3: CASSPDRDEQFF
V: TRBV30; J: TRBJ2-7; size: NA; D: NA; DNA: TGTGCCTGGAGTGTACGTGCGGGGTACGAGCAGTACTTC; CDR3: CAWSVRAGYEQYF